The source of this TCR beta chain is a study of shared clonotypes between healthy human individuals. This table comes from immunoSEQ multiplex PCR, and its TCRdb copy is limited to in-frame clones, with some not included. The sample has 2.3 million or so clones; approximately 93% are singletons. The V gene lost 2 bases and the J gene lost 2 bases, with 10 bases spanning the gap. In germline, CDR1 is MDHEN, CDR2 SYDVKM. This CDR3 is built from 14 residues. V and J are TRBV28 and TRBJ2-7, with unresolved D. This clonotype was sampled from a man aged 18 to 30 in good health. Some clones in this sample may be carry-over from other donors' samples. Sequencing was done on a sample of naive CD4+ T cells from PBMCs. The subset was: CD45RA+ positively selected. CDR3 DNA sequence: TGTGCCAGCAGTTTAATAGCAGGTGCCTACGAGCAGTACTTC. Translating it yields CASSLIAGAYEQYF. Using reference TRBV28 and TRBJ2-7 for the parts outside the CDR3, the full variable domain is DVKVTQSSRYLVKRTGEKVFLECVQDMDHENMFWYRQDPGLGLRLIYFSYDVKMKEKGDIPEGYSVSREKKERFSLILESASTNQTSMYLCASSLIAGAYEQYFGPGTRLTVT.